Listed below are T cell receptor beta chains from one sample, sequenced in a study of T cell changes during pregnancy in multiple sclerosis. TCRdb's copy holds only in-frame clones and misses some; the assay was immunoSEQ multiplex PCR. There are under 50,000 clones in the sample; about 92% occur only once, and approximately 8.6% lies in the top ten. The sample was CD8+ T cells from peripheral blood mononuclear cells, taken in the third trimester of pregnancy. These receptors originate from a female donor with multiple sclerosis, enrolled in a pregnancy study. Each CDR3 is given with its conserved first and last residue. A D gene is named only where the DNA matches it firmly. Rows may omit the clone size; those that give it use once, few, many or a size class.

d_gene | j_gene | len | abundance | v_gene | CDR3nt | CDR3aa
NA | TRBJ2-7 | 11 | NA | TRBV29-1 | TGCAGCGCGAGCGGATCCTACGAGCAGTACTTC | CSASGSYEQYF
NA | TRBJ1-5 | 14 | NA | TRBV6-1 | TGTGCCAGCAGTGAAGGGAGGCGGAATCAGCCCCAGCATTTT | CASSEGRRNQPQHF
NA | TRBJ2-2 | 17 | NA | TRBV9 | TGTGCCAGCAGCGCTAATCGGGGGAAAGGGAACACCGGGGAGCTGTTTTTT | CASSANRGKGNTGELFF
TRBD2 | TRBJ2-2 | 17 | NA | TRBV7-9 | TGTGCCAGCAGCTCATCGACTAGCGGGGTAGTCACCGGGGAGCTGTTTTTT | CASSSSTSGVVTGELFF
TRBD1 | TRBJ2-7 | 15 | NA | TRBV6-1 | TGTGCCAGCAGTGGGAACAGGGGGCCCCTAAACGAGCAGTACTTC | CASSGNRGPLNEQYF
NA | TRBJ2-5 | 12 | NA | TRBV7-9 | TGTGCCAGCAGCTTTCCGGGAGAGACCCAGTACTTC | CASSFPGETQYF
TRBD2 | TRBJ2-5 | 15 | NA | TRBV13 | TGTGCCAGCAGTGGTAGTGACGGGGGGGCCGAGACCCAGTACTTC | CASSGSDGGAETQYF
TRBD1 | TRBJ2-7 | 14 | once | TRBV9 | TGTGCCAGCTCCCCCGGGACAGGGCCCTACGAGCAGTACTTC | CASSPGTGPYEQYF
TRBD1 | TRBJ1-1 | 14 | NA | TRBV28 | TGTGCCAGCGGTACAGGGGGCAAGGGCACTGAAGCTTTCTTT | CASGTGGKGTEAFF
TRBD1 | TRBJ1-1 | 15 | NA | TRBV4-1 | TGCGCCAGCAGCCGTAGGACAGGGAGGATCGTAGGAGCTTTCTTT | CASSRRTGRIVGAFF
NA | TRBJ1-1 | 16 | NA | TRBV9 | TGTGCCAGCAGCGTATCCCGGGACGGGACTTACACTGAAGCTTTCTTT | CASSVSRDGTYTEAFF
TRBD2 | TRBJ2-7 | 14 | few | TRBV7-9 | TGTGCCAGCAGCTTTGCGGGGGACGGGTACGAGCAGTACTTC | CASSFAGDGYEQYF
NA | TRBJ1-6 | 13 | NA | TRBV27 | TGTGCCAGCAGTCCCCCCGATAATTCACCCCTCCACTTT | CASSPPDNSPLHF
NA | TRBJ2-5 | 15 | NA | TRBV9 | TGTGCCAGCAGCGTAGATGAGGGTTCATTGGAGACCCAGTACTTC | CASSVDEGSLETQYF
TRBD1 | TRBJ2-1 | 13 | NA | TRBV9 | TGTGCCAGCAGCGCGCCGACAGGGGAAAAGCAGTTCTTC | CASSAPTGEKQFF
TRBD1 | TRBJ1-1 | 13 | NA | TRBV30 | TGTGCCTGGAGGGACAGGGAGCACACTGAAGCTTTCTTT | CAWRDREHTEAFF
TRBD2 | TRBJ2-3 | 16 | NA | TRBV5-8 | TGTGCCAGCAGCTTCACTAGCGGGGGGGCCGTAGATACGCAGTATTTT | CASSFTSGGAVDTQYF
TRBD2 | TRBJ2-1 | 19 | NA | TRBV30 | TGTGCCTGGAGTTTTCTGATCTGGACTAGCGGGGCGGGGAACAATGAGCAGTTCTTC | CAWSFLIWTSGAGNNEQFF
NA | TRBJ2-7 | 14 | NA | TRBV13 | TGTGCCAGCAGCGTCGGAGGGGGGGCTCACGAGCAGTACTTC | CASSVGGGAHEQYF
NA | TRBJ1-4 | 14 | NA | TRBV5-4 | TGTGCCAGCAGCTTGTACGGGAGTGGTGAAAAACTGTTTTTT | CASSLYGSGEKLFF
NA | TRBJ2-1 | 15 | NA | TRBV6-1 | TGTGCCAGCAAACCACTAGATCCCCCCCTCAATGAGCAGTTCTTC | CASKPLDPPLNEQFF
NA | TRBJ1-1 | 19 | few | TRBV7-6 | TGTGCCAGCAGCTTAGTTGGGGGGGGCAGGGAGGGACCTAACACTGAAGCTTTCTTT | CASSLVGGGREGPNTEAFF
NA | TRBJ1-3 | 14 | once | TRBV27 | TGTGCCAGCAGTTTAGGACAGACTGGAAACACCATATATTTT | CASSLGQTGNTIYF
NA | TRBJ1-5 | 13 | NA | TRBV6-4 | TGTGCCAGCAGTGACAAACCCGAGGAGCCCCAGCATTTT | CASSDKPEEPQHF
NA | TRBJ1-2 | 14 | NA | TRBV14 | TGTGCCAGCAGCCAACGCGGATTCAACTATGGCTACACCTTC | CASSQRGFNYGYTF
NA | TRBJ2-2 | 14 | NA | TRBV25-1 | TGTGCCAGCAGTGCCCTAGGCGGTACCGGGGAGCTGTTTTTT | CASSALGGTGELFF
NA | TRBJ2-5 | 19 | NA | TRBV5-3 | TGTGCCAGAAGCTTGGTGGTCGGTGGGCGATGGTACCTTCAAGAGACCCAGTACTTC | CARSLVVGGRWYLQETQYF
TRBD1 | TRBJ2-7 | 16 | NA | TRBV13 | TGTGCCAGCAGCTTAGGCCCCGGGACAGGGGTCTACGAGCAGTACTTC | CASSLGPGTGVYEQYF
NA | TRBJ2-7 | 13 | NA | TRBV15 | TGTGCCACCAGCGGGCAAGGCACCTACGAGCAGTACTTC | CATSGQGTYEQYF
NA | TRBJ2-7 | 10 | NA | TRBV6-1 | TGTGCCAGCAGTGAGTTCGAGCGGTACTTC | CASSEFERYF
NA | TRBJ1-1 | 13 | few | TRBV19 | TGTGCCAGTAGCGGGACATTGAACACTGAAGCTTTCTTT | CASSGTLNTEAFF
NA | TRBJ1-2 | 13 | few | TRBV7-8 | TGTGCCAGCAGTCTCGGGGGATTAGAGGGCTACACCTTC | CASSLGGLEGYTF
NA | TRBJ2-5 | 13 | NA | TRBV2 | TGTGCCAGCAGTATAAACAGGGTAGAGACCCAGTACTTC | CASSINRVETQYF
NA | TRBJ1-4 | 15 | NA | TRBV5-4 | TGTGCCAGCAGCTTGGGGGGCGCGTTCGGTGAAAAACTGTTTTTT | CASSLGGAFGEKLFF
NA | TRBJ2-7 | 15 | NA | TRBV5-1 | TGCGCCACTTCGATGGGGCCCGGACCAACATCCGAGCAGTACTTC | CATSMGPGPTSEQYF
NA | TRBJ2-7 | 13 | NA | TRBV6-5 | TGTGCCAGCAGCCATCTAGAAACCTACGAGCAGTACTTC | CASSHLETYEQYF
NA | TRBJ2-2 | 18 | NA | TRBV19 | TGTGCCAGTAGTATCCCCGTACTTGGAGGGGCGAACACCGGGGAGCTGTTTTTT | CASSIPVLGGANTGELFF
NA | TRBJ2-1 | 13 | NA | TRBV29-1 | TGCAGCGTTGTTGGTAGCTCCTACAATGAGCAGTTCTTC | CSVVGSSYNEQFF
NA | TRBJ1-3 | 15 | NA | TRBV4-1 | TGCGCCAGCAGCCAAGAAATACAGTATGGAAACACCATATATTTT | CASSQEIQYGNTIYF
NA | TRBJ1-2 | 12 | NA | TRBV7-8 | TGTGCCAGCGCCACTGTTAACTATGGCTACACCTTC | CASATVNYGYTF
NA | TRBJ2-3 | 15 | NA | TRBV2 | TGTGCCAGCAAGCCGGTAGGGGGTGGCGCAGATACGCAGTATTTT | CASKPVGGGADTQYF
NA | TRBJ1-4 | 14 | NA | TRBV27 | TGTGCCAGCACGACCTCGGGGGTGGCGGAAAAACTGTTTTTT | CASTTSGVAEKLFF
NA | TRBJ2-1 | 17 | NA | TRBV5-6 | TGTGCCAGCAACACAGTGGGTCGGGCGGGGTTCCACAATGAGCAGTTCTTC | CASNTVGRAGFHNEQFF
NA | TRBJ2-3 | 14 | NA | TRBV9 | TGTGCCAGCAGCGTAGCGGGGAGCACAGATACGCAGTATTTT | CASSVAGSTDTQYF
NA | TRBJ2-1 | 13 | once | TRBV4-2 | TGTGCCAGCAGGGGGGCCTCCTACAATGAGCAGTTCTTC | CASRGASYNEQFF
NA | TRBJ2-1 | 15 | NA | TRBV19 | TGTGCCAGTAGTATAGGGCAGGTTATTTACAATGAGCAGTTCTTC | CASSIGQVIYNEQFF
TRBD1 | TRBJ1-1 | 15 | NA | TRBV7-8 | TGTGCCAGCAGCGGAAACAGGGGCCCGGGGACTGAAGCTTTCTTT | CASSGNRGPGTEAFF
NA | TRBJ1-6 | 17 | NA | TRBV13 | TGTGCCAGCAGCGCCAGCGGGGTTGGGATTAATTATTCACCCCTCCACTTT | CASSASGVGINYSPLHF